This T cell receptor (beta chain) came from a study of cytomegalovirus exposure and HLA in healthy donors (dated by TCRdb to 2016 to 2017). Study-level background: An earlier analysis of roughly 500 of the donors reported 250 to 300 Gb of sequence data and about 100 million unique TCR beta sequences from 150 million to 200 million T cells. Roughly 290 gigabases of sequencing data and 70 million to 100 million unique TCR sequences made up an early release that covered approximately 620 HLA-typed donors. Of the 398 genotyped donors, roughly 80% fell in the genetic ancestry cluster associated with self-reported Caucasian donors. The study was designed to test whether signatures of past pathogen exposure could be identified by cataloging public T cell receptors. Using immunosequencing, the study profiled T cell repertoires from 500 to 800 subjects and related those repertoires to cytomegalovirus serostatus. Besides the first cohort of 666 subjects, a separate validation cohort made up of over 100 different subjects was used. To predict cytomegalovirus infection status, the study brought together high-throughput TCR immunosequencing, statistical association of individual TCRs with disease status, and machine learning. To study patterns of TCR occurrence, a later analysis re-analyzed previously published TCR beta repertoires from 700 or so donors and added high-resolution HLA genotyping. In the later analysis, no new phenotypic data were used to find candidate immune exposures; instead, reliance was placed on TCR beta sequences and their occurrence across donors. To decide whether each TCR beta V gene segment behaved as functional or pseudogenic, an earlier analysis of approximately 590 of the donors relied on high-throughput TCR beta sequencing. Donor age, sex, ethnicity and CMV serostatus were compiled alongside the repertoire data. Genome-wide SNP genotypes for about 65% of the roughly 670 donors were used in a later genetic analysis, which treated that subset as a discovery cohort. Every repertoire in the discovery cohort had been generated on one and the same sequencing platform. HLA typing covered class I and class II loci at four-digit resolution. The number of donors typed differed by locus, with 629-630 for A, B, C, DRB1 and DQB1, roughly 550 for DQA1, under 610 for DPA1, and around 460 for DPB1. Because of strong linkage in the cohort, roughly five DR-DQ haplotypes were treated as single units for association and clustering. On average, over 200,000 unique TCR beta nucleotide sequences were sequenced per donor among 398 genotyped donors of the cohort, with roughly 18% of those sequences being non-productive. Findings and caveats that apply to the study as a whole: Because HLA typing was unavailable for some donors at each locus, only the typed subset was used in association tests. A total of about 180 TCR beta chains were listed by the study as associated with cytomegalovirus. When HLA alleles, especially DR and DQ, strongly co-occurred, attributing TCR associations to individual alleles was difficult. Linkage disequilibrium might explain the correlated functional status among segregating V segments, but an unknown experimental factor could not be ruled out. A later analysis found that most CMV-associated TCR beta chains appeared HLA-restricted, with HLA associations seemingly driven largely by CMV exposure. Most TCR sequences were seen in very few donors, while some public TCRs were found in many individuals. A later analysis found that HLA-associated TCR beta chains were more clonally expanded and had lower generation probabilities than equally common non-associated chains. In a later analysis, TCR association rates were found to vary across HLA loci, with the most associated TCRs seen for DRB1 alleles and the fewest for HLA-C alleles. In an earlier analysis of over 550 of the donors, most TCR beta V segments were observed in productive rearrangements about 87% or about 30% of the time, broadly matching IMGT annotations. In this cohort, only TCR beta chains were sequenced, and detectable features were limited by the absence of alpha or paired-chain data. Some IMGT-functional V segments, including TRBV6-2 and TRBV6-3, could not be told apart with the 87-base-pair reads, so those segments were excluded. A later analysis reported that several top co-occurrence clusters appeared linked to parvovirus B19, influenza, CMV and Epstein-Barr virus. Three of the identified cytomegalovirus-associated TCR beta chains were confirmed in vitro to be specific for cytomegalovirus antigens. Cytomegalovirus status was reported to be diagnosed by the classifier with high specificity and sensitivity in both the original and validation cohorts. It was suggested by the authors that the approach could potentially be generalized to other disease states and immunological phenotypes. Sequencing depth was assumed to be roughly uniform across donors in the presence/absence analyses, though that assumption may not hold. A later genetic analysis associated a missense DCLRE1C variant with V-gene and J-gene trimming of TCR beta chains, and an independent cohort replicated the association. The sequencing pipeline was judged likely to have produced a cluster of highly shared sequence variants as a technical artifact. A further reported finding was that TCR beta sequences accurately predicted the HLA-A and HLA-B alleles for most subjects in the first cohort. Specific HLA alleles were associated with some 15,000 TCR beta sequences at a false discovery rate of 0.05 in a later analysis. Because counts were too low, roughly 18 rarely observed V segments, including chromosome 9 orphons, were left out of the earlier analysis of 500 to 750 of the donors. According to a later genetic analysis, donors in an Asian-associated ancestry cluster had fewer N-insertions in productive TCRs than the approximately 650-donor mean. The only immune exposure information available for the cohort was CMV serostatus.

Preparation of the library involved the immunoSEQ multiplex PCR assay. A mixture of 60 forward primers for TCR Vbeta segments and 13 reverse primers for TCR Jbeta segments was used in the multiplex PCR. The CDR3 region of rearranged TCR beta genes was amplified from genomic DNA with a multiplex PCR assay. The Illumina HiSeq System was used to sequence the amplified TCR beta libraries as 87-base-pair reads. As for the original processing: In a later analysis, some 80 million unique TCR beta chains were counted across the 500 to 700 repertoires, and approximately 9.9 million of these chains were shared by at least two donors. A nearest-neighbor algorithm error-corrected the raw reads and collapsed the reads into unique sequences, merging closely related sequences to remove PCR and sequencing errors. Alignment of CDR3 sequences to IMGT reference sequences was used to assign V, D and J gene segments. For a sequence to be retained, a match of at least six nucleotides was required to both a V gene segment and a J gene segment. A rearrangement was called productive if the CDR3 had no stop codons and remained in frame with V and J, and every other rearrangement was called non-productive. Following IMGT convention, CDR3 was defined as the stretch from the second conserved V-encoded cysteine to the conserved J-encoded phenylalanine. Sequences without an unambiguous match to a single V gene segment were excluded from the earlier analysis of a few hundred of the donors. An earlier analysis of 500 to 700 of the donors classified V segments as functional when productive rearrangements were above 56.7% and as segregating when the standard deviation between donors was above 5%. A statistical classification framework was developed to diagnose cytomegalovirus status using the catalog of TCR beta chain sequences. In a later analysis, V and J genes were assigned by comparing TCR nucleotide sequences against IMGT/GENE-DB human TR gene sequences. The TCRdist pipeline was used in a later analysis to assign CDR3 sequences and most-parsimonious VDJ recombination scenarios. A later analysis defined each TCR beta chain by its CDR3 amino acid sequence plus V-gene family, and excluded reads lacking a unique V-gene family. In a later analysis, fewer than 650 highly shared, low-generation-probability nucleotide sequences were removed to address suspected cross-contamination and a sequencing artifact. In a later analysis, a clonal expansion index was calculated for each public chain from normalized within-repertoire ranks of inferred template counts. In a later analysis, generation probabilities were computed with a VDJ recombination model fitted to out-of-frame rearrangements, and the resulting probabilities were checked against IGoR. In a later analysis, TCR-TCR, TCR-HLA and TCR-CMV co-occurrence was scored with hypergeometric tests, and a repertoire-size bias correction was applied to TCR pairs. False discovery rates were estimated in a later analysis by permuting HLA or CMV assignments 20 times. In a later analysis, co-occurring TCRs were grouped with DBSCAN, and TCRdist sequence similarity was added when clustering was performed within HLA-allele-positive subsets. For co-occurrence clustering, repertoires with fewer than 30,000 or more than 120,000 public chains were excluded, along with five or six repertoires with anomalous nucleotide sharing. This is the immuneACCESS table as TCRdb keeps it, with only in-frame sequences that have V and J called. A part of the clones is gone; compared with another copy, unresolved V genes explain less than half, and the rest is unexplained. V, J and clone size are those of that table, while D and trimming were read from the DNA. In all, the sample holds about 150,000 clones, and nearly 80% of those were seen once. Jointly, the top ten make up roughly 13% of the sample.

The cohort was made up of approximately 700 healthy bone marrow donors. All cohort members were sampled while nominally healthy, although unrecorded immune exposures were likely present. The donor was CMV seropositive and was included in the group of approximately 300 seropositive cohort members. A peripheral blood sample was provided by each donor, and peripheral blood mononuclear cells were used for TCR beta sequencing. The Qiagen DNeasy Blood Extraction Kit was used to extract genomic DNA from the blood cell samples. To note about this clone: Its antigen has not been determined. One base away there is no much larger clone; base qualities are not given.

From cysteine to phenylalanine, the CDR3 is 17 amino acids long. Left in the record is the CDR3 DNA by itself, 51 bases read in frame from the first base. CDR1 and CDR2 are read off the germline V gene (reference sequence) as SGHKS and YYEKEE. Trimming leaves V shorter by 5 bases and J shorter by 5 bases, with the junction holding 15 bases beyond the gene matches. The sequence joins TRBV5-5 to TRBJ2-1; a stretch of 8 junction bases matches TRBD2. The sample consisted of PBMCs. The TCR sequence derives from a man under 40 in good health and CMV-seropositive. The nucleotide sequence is TGTGCCAGCAGGCCGGGGGGGACCGGGAGAACGGACAATGAGCAGTTCTTC. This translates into CASRPGGTGRTDNEQFF.